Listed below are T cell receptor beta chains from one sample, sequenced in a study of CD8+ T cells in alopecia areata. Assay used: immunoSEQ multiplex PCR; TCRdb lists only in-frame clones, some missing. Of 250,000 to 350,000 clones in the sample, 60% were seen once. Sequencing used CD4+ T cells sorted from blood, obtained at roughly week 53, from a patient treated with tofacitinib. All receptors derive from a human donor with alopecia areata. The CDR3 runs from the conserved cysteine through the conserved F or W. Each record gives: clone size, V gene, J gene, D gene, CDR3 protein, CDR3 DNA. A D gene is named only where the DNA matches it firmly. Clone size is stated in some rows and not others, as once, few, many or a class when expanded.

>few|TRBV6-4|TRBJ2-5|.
CASSDSVNKPRRGTQYF
TGTGCCAGCAGTGACTCAGTAAATAAACCCAGGAGAGGGACCCAGTACTTC
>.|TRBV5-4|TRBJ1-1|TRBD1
CASSPQTGKGTEAFF
TGTGCCAGCAGCCCCCAGACAGGGAAAGGCACTGAAGCTTTCTTT
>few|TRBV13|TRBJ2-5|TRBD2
CASSARTSGQETQYF
TGTGCCAGCAGCGCCCGGACTAGCGGGCAAGAGACCCAGTACTTC
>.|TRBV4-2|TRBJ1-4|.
CASSQDPHETEKLFF
TGTGCCAGCAGCCAAGATCCCCACGAGACTGAAAAACTGTTTTTT
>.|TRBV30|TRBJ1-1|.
CAWSPLRDGEAFF
TGTGCCTGGAGTCCCTTAAGGGATGGTGAAGCTTTCTTT
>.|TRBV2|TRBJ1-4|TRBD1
CASRTGQYLEKLFF
TGTGCCAGCAGGACGGGACAGTATCTTGAAAAACTGTTTTTT
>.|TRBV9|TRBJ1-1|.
CASSVRGSLNTEAFF
TGTGCCAGCAGCGTGCGAGGGTCCCTGAACACTGAAGCTTTCTTT
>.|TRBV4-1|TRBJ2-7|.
CASSQDRLEQYF
TGCGCCAGCAGCCAAGATCGGCTGGAGCAGTACTTC
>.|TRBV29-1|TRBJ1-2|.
CSVLTEGVIYGYTF
TGCAGCGTCCTTACTGAGGGGGTGATTTATGGCTACACCTTC
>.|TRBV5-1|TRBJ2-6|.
CASQEEGAYGANVLTF
TGCGCCAGTCAAGAGGAGGGGGCGTATGGGGCCAACGTCCTGACTTTC
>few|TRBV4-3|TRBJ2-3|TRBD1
CASSQGRQGNTDTQYF
TGCGCCAGCAGCCAAGGACGACAGGGGAACACAGATACGCAGTATTTT
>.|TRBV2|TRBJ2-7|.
CASSEAWQGREQYF
TGTGCCAGCAGTGAAGCCTGGCAGGGGCGCGAGCAGTACTTC
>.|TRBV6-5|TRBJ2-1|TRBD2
CASSYSGLVPEQFF
TGTGCCAGCAGTTACTCGGGACTAGTTCCCGAGCAGTTCTTC
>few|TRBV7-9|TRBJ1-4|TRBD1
CASSPDRGQREKLFF
TGTGCCAGCAGCCCAGACAGGGGGCAACGGGAAAAACTGTTTTTT
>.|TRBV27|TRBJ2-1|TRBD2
CASRTLAGAGNEQFF
TGTGCCAGCAGAACCCTAGCGGGGGCTGGGAATGAGCAGTTCTTC
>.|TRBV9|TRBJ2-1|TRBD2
CASSVGLGGGYNEQFF
TGTGCCAGCAGCGTTGGATTGGGCGGGGGCTACAATGAGCAGTTCTTC
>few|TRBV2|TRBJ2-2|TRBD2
CASKAGGIGELFF
TGTGCCAGCAAGGCGGGGGGCATCGGGGAGCTGTTTTTT
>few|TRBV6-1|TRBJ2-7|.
CASTSIWEQYF
TGTGCCAGCACTTCCATTTGGGAGCAGTACTTC
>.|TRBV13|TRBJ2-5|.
CASSFRQIRETQYF
TGTGCCAGCAGCTTTAGACAAATACGGGAGACCCAGTACTTC
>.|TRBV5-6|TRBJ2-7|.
CASSLPGVVEQYF
TGTGCCAGCAGCTTACCGGGGGTGGTAGAGCAGTACTTC
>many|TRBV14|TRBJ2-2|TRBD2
CASSQEVGGITGELFF
TGTGCCAGCAGCCAAGAGGTCGGGGGGATCACCGGGGAGCTGTTTTTT
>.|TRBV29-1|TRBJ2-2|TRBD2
CSVEDGTSGAAGTGELFF
TGCAGCGTTGAAGACGGGACTAGCGGGGCAGCGGGGACCGGGGAGCTGTTTTTT
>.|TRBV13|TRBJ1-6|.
CASSLRRSSYNSPLHF
TGTGCCAGCAGCTTACGTAGGAGCTCCTATAATTCACCCCTCCACTTT
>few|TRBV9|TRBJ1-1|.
CASSVDSGYTEAFF
TGTGCCAGCAGCGTAGATTCAGGGTACACTGAAGCTTTCTTT
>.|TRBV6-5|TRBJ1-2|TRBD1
CASSSVTTGSYGYTF
TGTGCCAGCAGTTCGGTCACGACAGGGTCCTATGGCTACACCTTC
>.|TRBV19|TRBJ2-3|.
CASSILANTDTQYF
TGTGCCAGTAGTATATTGGCTAACACAGATACGCAGTATTTT
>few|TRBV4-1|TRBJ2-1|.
CASSQGLVDNEQFF
TGCGCCAGCAGCCAAGGCCTCGTGGACAATGAGCAGTTCTTC
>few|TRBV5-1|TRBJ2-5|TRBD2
CASSYGTSRQETQYF
TGCGCCAGCAGCTATGGGACTAGCCGACAAGAGACCCAGTACTTC
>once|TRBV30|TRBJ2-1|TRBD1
CAWSVPDRGRRNEQFF
TGTGCCTGGAGTGTACCGGACAGGGGGCGACGCAATGAGCAGTTCTTC
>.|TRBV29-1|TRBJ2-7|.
CSVVALPSYEQYF
TGCAGCGTTGTAGCGCTCCCCTCCTACGAGCAGTACTTC
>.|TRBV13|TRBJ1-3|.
CASSPTGVGNTIYF
TGTGCCAGCAGCCCAACAGGCGTGGGAAACACCATATATTTT
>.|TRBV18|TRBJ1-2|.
CASSPAREPWGYTF
TGTGCCAGCTCACCAGCTCGGGAGCCCTGGGGCTACACCTTC
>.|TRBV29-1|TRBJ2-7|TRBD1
CSVYQTGTPYEQYF
TGCAGCGTCTATCAGACAGGGACCCCCTACGAGCAGTACTTC